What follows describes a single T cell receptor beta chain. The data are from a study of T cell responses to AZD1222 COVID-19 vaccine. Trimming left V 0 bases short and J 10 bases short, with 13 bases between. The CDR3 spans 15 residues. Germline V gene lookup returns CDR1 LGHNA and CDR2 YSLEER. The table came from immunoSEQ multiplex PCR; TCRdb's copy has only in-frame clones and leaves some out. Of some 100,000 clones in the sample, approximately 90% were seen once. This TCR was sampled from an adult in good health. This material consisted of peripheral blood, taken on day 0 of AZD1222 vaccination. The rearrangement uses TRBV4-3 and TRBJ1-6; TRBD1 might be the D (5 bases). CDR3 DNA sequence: TGCGCCAGCAGCCAAGATACGGGACCAGGCTCACCCCTCCACTTT. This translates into CASSQDTGPGSPLHF.